One sample yielded the 25 T cell receptor beta chains listed below, sequenced in a study of CD8 T cells in ankylosing spondylitis. TCRdb ran MiXCR on the 5' RACE reads and lists one entry per CDR3 protein. The sample comprises some 250,000 distinct CDR3 sequences, 7.5% to 9% of which are singletons, and under 7.5% rests with the top ten. The sample was blood, either unsorted or a sorted T cell fraction (not recorded which). The receptors shown here come from a male donor with ankylosing spondylitis or in good health (not recorded which).

The chain joins TRBV15 to TRBJ2-1, with 8 positions matching TRBD1. V lost 1 base, J lost 6 bases, and 8 bases stayed unmatched. Per the germline V gene, CDR1 is LNHNV and CDR2 is YYDKDF (reference sequence). The CDR3 length is 16 residues. CDR3 coding DNA: TGTGCCACCAGCAGAGCAGGGGGCGCGCGAGTCAATGAGCAGTTCTTC. Protein: CATSRAGGARVNEQFF. Drawing the rest from reference TRBV15 and TRBJ2-1, the complete variable domain is DAMVIQNPRYQVTQFGKPVTLSCSQTLNHNVMYWYQQKSSQAPKLLFHYYDKDFNNEADTPDNFQSRRPNTSFCFLDIRSPGLGDTAMYLCATSRAGGARVNEQFFGPGTRLTVL.

This clonotype was seen only a few times. V usage is TRBV4-3 and J usage is TRBJ2-3, with TRBD2 identical over 14 bases. The CDR3 totals 17 residues. Germline assignment: CDR1 LGHNA and CDR2 YSLEER. V dropped 7 bases and J dropped 6; count of bases not matched to a gene: 12. The CDR3, as DNA: TGCGCCAGCACCGCGGGACTAGCGGGGGATCAGGGGGATACGCAGTATTTT. Protein sequence: CASTAGLAGDQGDTQYF.

This clonotype has a count of ten or more. The chain combines TRBV12-3 or TRBV12-4 with TRBJ2-6; TRBD1 aligns across 8 bases. V dropped 6 bases and J dropped 1; count of bases not matched to a gene: 11. The CDR3 sequence is 18 residues long. The CDR3 spells CASSRTGSPYSGANVLTF. The CDR3, as DNA: TGTGCCAGCAGCCGGACAGGGAGCCCTTATTCTGGGGCCAACGTCCTGACTTTC.

This clonotype was recorded many times. V is TRBV6-1 and J is TRBJ2-1; D is unclear. Germline lookup yields CDR1 MNHNS and CDR2 SASEGT. The CDR3 runs 14 residues. V lost 1 base to trimming and J lost 5 bases, with 9 bases between them. CDR3 loop: CASSEVGGDNEQFF. The CDR3 bases are TGTGCCAGCAGTGAAGTAGGCGGAGACAATGAGCAGTTCTTC.

This clonotype was counted at least ten times. The rearrangement joins TRBV7-2 to TRBJ2-2; D is perhaps TRBD2 (5 bases). Per the germline V gene, CDR1 is SGHTA and CDR2 is FQGNSA. CDR3 length: 15 amino acids. The V gene lost 0 bases and the J gene lost 4 bases, with 9 bases spanning the gap. CDR3 bases: TGTGCCAGCAGCTTAGCCTATCGGGGCACCGGGGAGCTGTTTTTT. It encodes CASSLAYRGTGELFF.

This clonotype was recorded a few times. This sequence joins TRBV20-1 and TRBJ2-3; 9 positions agree with TRBD2. V was pared by 4 bases and J by 4 bases, with 3 bases of the junction left unmatched. The CDR3 runs to 13 residues. CDR1 and CDR2 (germline): DFQATT, SNEGSKA (reference sequence). CDR3 bases: TGCAGTGCTAAAGCGGGGGGCGCAGATACGCAGTATTTT. It is translated as CSAKAGGADTQYF.

J is TRBJ1-2 and V is TRBV5-5; 10 positions match TRBD1. V lost 0 bases and J lost 0; bases outside the gene matches: 2. The CDR3 contains 16 residues. Germline CDR1 SGHKS, CDR2 YYEKEE (reference sequence). CDR3 sequence (DNA): TGTGCCAGCAGCTTGGGGGGGACAGGGGCTAACTATGGCTACACCTTC. The encoded protein is CASSLGGTGANYGYTF.

The table lists this clonotype with many counts. J is TRBJ2-1 and V is TRBV3-1; the match to TRBD2 covers 11 bases. CDR3 size: 16 residues. V trimming: 4 bases; J trimming: 4 bases; junction bases outside the gene matches: 6. Germline V gene sequence: CDR1 LGHDT, CDR2 YNNKEL (reference sequence). CDR3 in DNA: TGTGCCAGCAGCCCCAAAACTAGCGGGGGTTACAATGAGCAGTTCTTC. As protein: CASSPKTSGGYNEQFF.

This chain links TRBV11-2 with TRBJ2-2, with D possibly TRBD1 on 6 matching bases. Between the trimmed V and J ends, which lost 2 bases and 3 bases, there was a span of 16 bases. The CDR3 has 17 amino acids. CDR1 is SGHAT and CDR2 is FQNNGV in the germline V gene. CDR3 DNA: TGTGCCAGCAGCTTAAACAGGGCGCGGACTTACACCGGGGAGCTGTTTTTT. It codes for CASSLNRARTYTGELFF.

J is TRBJ1-4 and V is TRBV27; possible D gene TRBD1, 5 bases. The CDR3 loop spans 15 amino acids. Trimming took off 8 bases at V and 7 bases at J, with 20 bases between the two ends. Germline V gives CDR1 MNHEY, CDR2 SMNVEV (reference sequence). The CDR3, as DNA: TGTGCCAGCTCCATGACAGCTCTGCGGGTTGAAAAACTGTTTTTT. Translating it yields CASSMTALRVEKLFF.

The chain couples TRBV20-1 to TRBJ2-7, with unresolved D. The CDR3 consists of 13 residues. Germline CDR1 is DFQATT and CDR2 is SNEGSKA (reference sequence). Deletions cut 4 bases from V and 0 bases from J, with 10 bases between. CDR3 DNA sequence: TGCAGTGCTAAGGTGGGCGGCTCCTACGAGCAGTACTTC. It yields the protein CSAKVGGSYEQYF.

The rearrangement uses TRBV7-3 and TRBJ2-1, with D tentatively TRBD1 or TRBD2 (6 bases each). With 4 bases removed from V and 7 bases from J, the gap between germline ends came to 20 bases. The CDR3 consists of 16 residues. CDR1 and CDR2 (germline): SGHTA, FQGTGA. The CDR3 loop reads CASSSVPGAKGNEQFF. As DNA, the CDR3 is TGTGCCAGCAGCTCGGTCCCGGGGGCCAAGGGGAATGAGCAGTTCTTC.

This clonotype turned up a few times. CDR3 nucleotides: TGTGCCAGCAGCGACAGGGGAATAAGCACAGATACGCAGTATTTT. Its translation: CASSDRGISTDTQYF. The chain combines TRBV9 with TRBJ2-3, with 7 positions matching TRBD1. J lost 0 bases, V lost 3 bases, and 4 bases had no gene match. Per the germline V gene, CDR1 is SGDLS and CDR2 is YYNGEE. The length of the CDR3 is 15 residues.

This clonotype appeared many times. The CDR3 protein is CASSPTTSGTDTQYF. As DNA, the CDR3 is TGTGCCAGCAGCCCTACGACTAGCGGGACAGATACGCAGTATTTT. The chain employs TRBV6-4 and TRBJ2-3, with TRBD2 matching over 10 bases. Germline CDR1 reads MRHNA; CDR2 reads SNTAGT. This CDR3 contains 15 residues. V shed 6 bases and J 3 bases; nucleotides not matched to a gene: 6.

There are many counts of this clonotype. The chain combines TRBV5-5 with TRBJ1-4; D possibly corresponds to TRBD1 (5 bases). The germline V gene has CDR1 SGHKS and CDR2 YYEKEE (reference sequence). Trimming took 4 bases from V and 8 from J, leaving 15 bases between them. The CDR3 extends over 14 amino acids. CDR3 in DNA: TGTGCCAGCAGCCCGAGACAGCAGAGGGAAAAACTGTTTTTT. This gives the protein CASSPRQQREKLFF.

Worth noting for this clonotype: Just one base apart from a much larger clone, this may be a read error. The CDR3 coding sequence is TGTGCCAGCGGACGGGACGGTCCCTACAATGTGCAGTTCTTC. It translates to CASGRDGPYNVQFF. The chain uses TRBV6-1 and TRBJ2-1; TRBD1 or TRBD2 may be the D gene (5 bases each). The CDR3 has 14 residues. Germline-derived CDR1 and CDR2 are MNHNS and SASEGT.

The table lists this clonotype with a few counts. J is TRBJ2-1 and V is TRBV15, with 8 bases fitting TRBD1. There are 14 residues in the CDR3. Per the germline V gene, CDR1 is LNHNV and CDR2 is YYDKDF (reference sequence). V was pared by 8 bases and J by 0 bases, with 3 bases of the junction left unmatched. The CDR3 here is CATAGQGSYNEQFF. As DNA, the CDR3 is TGTGCCACCGCCGGACAGGGCTCCTACAATGAGCAGTTCTTC.

Details on this clonotype: A read error is possible here, since a much larger clone lies one base away. This chain joins TRBV11-2 and TRBJ1-2; D call uncertain. V dropped 3 bases and J dropped 8 bases, with 4 bases sitting between them. Germline lookup yields CDR1 SGHAT and CDR2 FQNNGV. CDR3 size: 10 residues. CDR3 coding DNA: TGTGCCAGCAGCTTTTACGGCTACACCTTC. Protein sequence: CASSFYGYTF.

This clonotype was detected ten times or more. This chain connects TRBV5-1 to TRBJ2-1; D ambiguous. Trimming pared 0 bases from V and 9 bases from J, leaving 22 bases between. Per the germline V gene, CDR1 is SGHRS and CDR2 is YFSETQ. This CDR3 has 17 residues. This CDR3 is CASSLASTARVRGEQFF. Here the CDR3 DNA reads TGCGCCAGCAGCTTGGCAAGTACCGCCCGGGTCCGCGGTGAGCAGTTCTTC.

This clonotype was seen at least ten times. J is TRBJ2-7 and V is TRBV12-3 or TRBV12-4; 9 nucleotides line up with TRBD1. J lost 2 bases, V lost 3 bases, and 2 bases had no gene match. The CDR3 spans 14 residues. The CDR3 DNA is TGTGCCAGCAGTTTGGGACAGGGCCCCTACGAGCAGTACTTC. Amino acids: CASSLGQGPYEQYF.

This clonotype has at least ten counts. V is TRBV15 and J is TRBJ2-2; no definite D call. V shed 1 base and J shed 7 bases, with 4 bases lying between them. CDR1 and CDR2 (germline): LNHNV, YYDKDF (reference sequence). The CDR3 totals 12 residues. The CDR3 DNA reads TGTGCCACCAGCAGAGTCAACGGGGAGCTGTTTTTT. Translated, it gives CATSRVNGELFF.

This clonotype was counted many times. No DNA is shown, since the ends of the CDR3 on it are uncertain; the CDR3 is the one TCRdb lists. The chain carries TRBV7-2 and TRBJ2-3; TRBD1, the D gene given by the table, was not confirmed from the DNA. CDR1 SGHTA and CDR2 FQGNSA come from the germline V gene. The CDR3 length is 17 residues, termini included. The CDR3 loop reads CASSFGPGSGPTDTQYF.

This clonotype was seen repeatedly, ten times or more. The V call is TRBV7-2, the J call TRBJ2-3, with D perhaps TRBD2 (5 bases). The germline CDR1 and CDR2 sequences are SGHTA and FQGNSA. This CDR3 is built from 14 residues. Trimming cost V 2 bases and J 1 base, with 7 bases left between them. The CDR3: CASSLTAGTDTQYF. The CDR3 bases are TGTGCCAGCAGCTTAACAGCGGGCACAGATACGCAGTATTTT.

This clonotype has at least ten counts. This rearrangement joins TRBV12-3 or TRBV12-4 to TRBJ1-5, with a weak D call TRBD1 (5 bases). The CDR3 totals 14 residues. The ends were cut back, 5 bases at V and 0 bases at J, with 8 bases in the middle. This CDR3 reads CASSDRISNQPQHF. CDR3 DNA sequence: TGTGCCAGCAGTGACAGAATTAGCAATCAGCCCCAGCATTTT.

The chain uses TRBV5-6 and TRBJ2-1, with D perhaps matching TRBD2 (5 bases). The length of the CDR3 is 17 residues. Germline CDR1 is SGHDT and CDR2 is YYEEEE. V dropped 4 bases and J dropped 0 bases, with 17 bases sitting between them. CDR3 DNA: TGTGCCAGCAGCCCGGAGGTGAAGAGGAGCTCCTACAATGAGCAGTTCTTC. Amino acids: CASSPEVKRSSYNEQFF.